This TCR beta chain was identified during a study of Ad26.COV2.S vaccination and SARS-CoV-2 variants. Across the study: Donor allocation was to the COV1001 Ad26.COV2.S trial arm.

Treatment of the sample: around 19 received Ad26.COV2.S at low or high dose, single or two shots; 5 received placebo; per-sample allocation not given. Sampling occurred on day 63 after the first vaccine or placebo injection. TCRdb's table, derived via immunoSEQ multiplex PCR, lists solely in-frame clones and lacks some. The sample records approximately 300,000 clones, over 80% being singletons. The receptor was derived from a person aged 18-65 years who received the Ad26.COV2.S COVID-19 vaccine or a placebo. The input for sequencing was peripheral blood, taken in a trial of Ad26.COV2.S vaccine versus placebo.

CDR3 DNA sequence: TGTGCCAGCAGCCAAGGAGGGACTCTACAAGAGACCCAGTACTTC. As protein: CASSQGGTLQETQYF. The chain has TRBV14 and TRBJ2-5; D possibly corresponds to TRBD2 (6 bases). This CDR3 contains 15 residues. Germline loops: CDR1 SGHDN, CDR2 FVKESK. Trimming removed 1 base from V and 2 bases from J, with 11 bases in between.